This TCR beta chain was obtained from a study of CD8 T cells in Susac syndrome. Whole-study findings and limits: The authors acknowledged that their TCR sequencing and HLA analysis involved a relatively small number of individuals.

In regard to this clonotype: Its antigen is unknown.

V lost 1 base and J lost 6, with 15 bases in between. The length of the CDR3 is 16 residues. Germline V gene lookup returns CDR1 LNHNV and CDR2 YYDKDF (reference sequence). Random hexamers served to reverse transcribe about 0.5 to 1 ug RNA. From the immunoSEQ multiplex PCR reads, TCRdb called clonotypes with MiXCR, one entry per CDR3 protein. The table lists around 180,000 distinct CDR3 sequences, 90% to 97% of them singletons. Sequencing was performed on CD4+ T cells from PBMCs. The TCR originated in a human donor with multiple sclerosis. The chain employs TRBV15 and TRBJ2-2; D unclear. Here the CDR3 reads CATSRGQVIGSGELFF. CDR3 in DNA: TGTGCCACCAGCAGAGGCCAGGTTATCGGGTCCGGGGAGCTGTTTTTT. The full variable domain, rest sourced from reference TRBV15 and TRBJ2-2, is DAMVIQNPRYQVTQFGKPVTLSCSQTLNHNVMYWYQQKSSQAPKLLFHYYDKDFNNEADTPDNFQSRRPNTSFCFLDIRSPGLGDTAMYLCATSRGQVIGSGELFFGEGSRLTVL.